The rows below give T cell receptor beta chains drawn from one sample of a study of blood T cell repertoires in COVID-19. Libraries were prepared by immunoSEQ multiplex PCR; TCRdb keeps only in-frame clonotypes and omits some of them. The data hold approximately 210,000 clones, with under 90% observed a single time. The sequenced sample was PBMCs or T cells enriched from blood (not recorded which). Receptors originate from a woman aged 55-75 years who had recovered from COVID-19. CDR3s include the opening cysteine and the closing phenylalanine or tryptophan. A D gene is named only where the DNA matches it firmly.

cdr3_aa: CASSDRSGSYEQYF
v_call: TRBV19
d_call: .

cdr3_aa: CASSLTGEAFF
v_call: TRBV12-3/TRBV12-4
d_call: .

cdr3_aa: CASSPYQAGNTIYF
v_call: TRBV7-2
d_call: .

cdr3_aa: CASSYRGQTYEQYF
v_call: TRBV6-5
d_call: .

cdr3_aa: CASRQGTSGELFF
v_call: TRBV19
d_call: .

cdr3_aa: CASSPLAGGLDTQYF
v_call: TRBV7-3
d_call: TRBD2

cdr3_aa: CASSQGKGQGDDEKLFF
v_call: TRBV4-2
d_call: TRBD1

cdr3_aa: CASSLETPGTGFVGDTEAFF
v_call: TRBV5-1
d_call: TRBD1

cdr3_aa: CASSLQGPSTDTQYF
v_call: TRBV5-4
d_call: .

cdr3_aa: CASSGTGSQETQYF
v_call: TRBV5-4
d_call: .

cdr3_aa: CASSQVGLAGRDTQYF
v_call: TRBV4-3
d_call: TRBD2

cdr3_aa: CATSGGWDQPQHF
v_call: TRBV6-5
d_call: .

cdr3_aa: CASSPVAAGGSTNEKLFF
v_call: TRBV5-5
d_call: .

cdr3_aa: CASSLLTGNYGYTF
v_call: TRBV5-4
d_call: TRBD1

cdr3_aa: CASGSLRTQYF
v_call: TRBV5-6
d_call: .

cdr3_aa: CASSETGYGYTF
v_call: TRBV7-9
d_call: .

cdr3_aa: CASIQNPPYEQYF
v_call: TRBV6-5
d_call: .

cdr3_aa: CASTIEEGEKLFF
v_call: TRBV12-3/TRBV12-4
d_call: .

cdr3_aa: CASSLKREVGTEAFF
v_call: TRBV5-1
d_call: .

cdr3_aa: CASSLALAGNYGYTF
v_call: TRBV5-6
d_call: .